These 23 T cell receptor beta chains share one sample of origin, sequenced in a study of blood T cell repertoires in COVID-19. TCRdb's copy holds only in-frame clones and misses some; the assay was immunoSEQ multiplex PCR. The sample lists a few hundred thousand clones, roughly 87% occurring once. The material sequenced was PBMCs or T cells enriched from blood (not recorded which). These receptors originate from a young woman who had recovered from COVID-19.

On this clone itself: A read error may explain this, as a much larger clone is one base away. This chain joins TRBV12-3 or TRBV12-4 and TRBJ1-1, with D unresolved. The CDR3 is 13 residues long. The V end lost 2 bases, the J end lost 1 base, and 5 bases lay between the germline ends. For the CDR3, the DNA is TGTGCCAGCAGTTTATTCGGGAACACTGAAGCTTTCTTT. Its protein product is CASSLFGNTEAFF.

The V gene is TRBV5-4, the J gene TRBJ2-1, with 7 bases identical to TRBD1. Germline loops: CDR1 SGHNT, CDR2 YYREEE (reference sequence). The CDR3 is 15 residues long. Unmatched junction bases numbered 4, after V lost 4 bases and J lost 0 bases. CDR3 loop: CASSPQGSSYNEQFF. The CDR3 DNA follows: TGTGCCAGCAGCCCACAGGGGAGCTCCTACAATGAGCAGTTCTTC. Variable domain in full (rest from reference TRBV5-4 and TRBJ2-1): ETGVTQSPTHLIKTRGQQVTLRCSSQSGHNTVSWYQQALGQGPQFIFQYYREEENGRGNFPPRFSGLQFPNYSSELNVNALELDDSALYLCASSPQGSSYNEQFFGPGTRLTVL.

The rearrangement joins TRBV5-6 to TRBJ1-4, with TRBD1 matching over 9 bases. This CDR3 has 16 residues. CDR1 is SGHDT and CDR2 is YYEEEE in the germline V gene. V lost 0 bases and J lost 6; bases outside the gene matches: 6. CDR3 DNA: TGTGCCAGCAGCTTGGGCCAGACAGGGGGTTATGAAAAACTGTTTTTT. Translation: CASSLGQTGGYEKLFF.

This sequence joins TRBV5-1 and TRBJ1-3; 7 nucleotides align to TRBD1. Germline V gene sequence: CDR1 SGHRS, CDR2 YFSETQ. V lost 3 bases, J lost 0 bases, and 9 bases stayed unmatched. This CDR3 has 17 residues. The CDR3 DNA reads as TGCGCCAGCAGCTGGGGGGACAGTGGCGGCTCTGGAAACACCATATATTTT. It yields the protein CASSWGDSGGSGNTIYF.

The chain combines TRBV12-3 or TRBV12-4 with TRBJ1-1, with D perhaps matching TRBD1 (5 bases). The CDR3 runs to 13 residues. V was pared by 2 bases and J by 7 bases, with 11 bases between. CDR3 loop: CASSLSPGREAFF. The CDR3 region has the DNA TGTGCCAGCAGTTTATCTCCAGGGCGTGAAGCTTTCTTT.

J is TRBJ2-6 and V is TRBV27; D unclear. Trimming took 4 bases from V and 2 from J, leaving 9 bases between them. This CDR3 contains 15 residues. CDR1 and CDR2 from the germline V gene are MNHEY and SMNVEV (reference sequence). The CDR3 DNA follows: TGTGCCAGCAGTTCTCAGGTCACTGGGGCCAACGTCCTGACTTTC. Encoded protein: CASSSQVTGANVLTF.

This sequence joins TRBV7-2 and TRBJ1-2; 7 bases are shared with TRBD1. The CDR3 has 15 amino acids. The V and J ends lost 4 bases and 7 bases, in that order; junction bases with no gene match: 12. CDR1 and CDR2 from the germline V gene are SGHTA and FQGNSA. The CDR3 DNA reads TGTGCCAGCAGCTACTACGACAGGGCTGGGGGTGGCTACACCTTC. Its translation: CASSYYDRAGGGYTF.

V is TRBV6-4 and J is TRBJ2-1; D gene unclear. V was clipped by 5 bases and J by 7 bases, with 12 bases between them. Germline V CDR1 and CDR2: MRHNA, SNTAGT. The CDR3 runs to 13 residues. CDR3 DNA: TGTGCCAGCAGTTCTGAGGCAAGGAATGAGCAGTTCTTC. It encodes CASSSEARNEQFF.

The rearrangement links TRBV4-3 to TRBJ2-1; 7 bases match TRBD1. The germline V gene has CDR1 LGHNA and CDR2 YSLEER. Germline trimming cut 3 bases from V and 0 bases from J; bases unmatched to any gene: 8. CDR3 length equals 17 residues. CDR3 nucleotides: TGCGCCAGCAGCCACCGGACAGGAGTAAGCTCCTACAATGAGCAGTTCTTC. Protein sequence: CASSHRTGVSSYNEQFF.

V and J are TRBV7-2 and TRBJ1-5; D is uncertain. Trimming removed 1 base from V and 7 bases from J, with 14 bases in between. This CDR3 region has 15 residues. CDR1 and CDR2 from the germline V gene are SGHTA and FQGNSA. The CDR3 bases are TGTGCCAGCAGCTTAGATTACAGCCGGCCCCAGCCCCAGCATTTT. Residues: CASSLDYSRPQPQHF.

The chain carries TRBV11-2 and TRBJ2-3, with TRBD1 matching 7 bases. The junction had 8 bases not matched to a gene; V was cut back by 5 bases and J by 0 bases. Germline-derived CDR1 and CDR2 are SGHAT and FQNNGV. CDR3 length equals 16 residues. For the CDR3, the DNA is TGTGCCAGCAGCCTGAGGGACAGTTCTAGCACAGATACGCAGTATTTT. It yields the protein CASSLRDSSSTDTQYF.

This clone was recorded a few times. This rearrangement joins TRBV7-6 to TRBJ2-1; 7 nucleotides line up with TRBD2. In germline, CDR1 is SGHVS, CDR2 FNYEAQ. V lost 1 base to trimming and J lost 0 bases; unmatched junction nucleotides: 3. This CDR3 is built from 16 residues. CDR3 sequence reads: CASSLGGGISYNEQFF. The CDR3, as DNA: TGTGCCAGCAGCTTAGGGGGGGGGATCTCCTACAATGAGCAGTTCTTC. The entire variable domain, with the rest obtained from reference TRBV7-6 and TRBJ2-1, is as follows: GAGVSQSPRYKVTKRGQDVALRCDPISGHVSLYWYRQALGQGPEFLTYFNYEAQQDKSGLPNDRFSAERPEGSISTLTIQRTEQRDSAMYRCASSLGGGISYNEQFFGPGTRLTVL.

The genes are TRBV5-1 and TRBJ2-1, with 9 nucleotides matching TRBD1. V lost 4 bases and J lost 7; bases outside the gene matches: 9. The CDR3 is 15 residues long. The V gene's germline CDR1 is SGHRS and CDR2 YFSETQ. Here the CDR3 reads CASSKGQGRSNEQFF. CDR3 DNA sequence: TGCGCCAGCAGCAAGGGACAGGGCCGGAGTAATGAGCAGTTCTTC. Using reference TRBV5-1 and TRBJ2-1 for the parts outside the CDR3, the full variable domain is KAGVTQTPRYLIKTRGQQVTLSCSPISGHRSVSWYQQTPGQGLQFLFEYFSETQRNKGNFPGRFSGRQFSNSRSEMNVSTLELGDSALYLCASSKGQGRSNEQFFGPGTRLTVL.

The V call is TRBV7-6, the J call TRBJ2-7, with 12 bases fitting TRBD1. The CDR3 consists of 18 residues. After removal of 5 bases from V and 3 bases from J, the junction contained 14 bases not matched to a gene. In germline, CDR1 is SGHVS, CDR2 FNYEAQ. CDR3 loop: CASSHPRGTGGIFYEQYF. CDR3 DNA: TGTGCCAGCAGCCATCCTAGGGGGACAGGGGGCATTTTCTACGAGCAGTACTTC.

The chain employs TRBV19 and TRBJ1-2; TRBD1 is a possible D gene (5 bases). V lost 8 bases and J lost 2, with 9 bases in between. CDR1 and CDR2 from the germline V gene are LNHDA and SQIVND (reference sequence). The CDR3 contains 12 residues. The DNA for the CDR3 is TGTGCCAGTGGGGAGGGGAACTATGGCTACACCTTC. It codes for CASGEGNYGYTF.

The rearrangement joins TRBV7-2 to TRBJ2-7, with D possibly TRBD1 on 5 matching bases. The CDR3 spans 12 residues. Between the trimmed V and J ends, which lost 6 bases and 4 bases, there was a span of 10 bases. CDR1 SGHTA and CDR2 FQGNSA come from the germline V gene. CDR3 coding DNA: TGTGCCAGCAGGTCAGACAGTTACGAGCAGTACTTC. Its protein is CASRSDSYEQYF.

The chain recombines TRBV7-3 with TRBJ2-7; possibly TRBD2 for D (6 bases). Germline-derived CDR1 and CDR2 are SGHTA and FQGTGA. The length of the CDR3 is 17 residues. V was pared by 5 bases and J by 0 bases, with 20 bases between. The CDR3 sequence is CASSPNRDFLSSYEQYF. In DNA form, the CDR3 reads TGTGCCAGCAGCCCCAATAGGGACTTTTTAAGCTCCTACGAGCAGTACTTC.

V usage is TRBV20-1 and J usage is TRBJ1-6; a weak D match, TRBD1 (5 bases). V gave up 3 bases and J gave up 9 bases, with 15 bases separating them. The CDR3 is made up of 14 amino acids. The V gene's germline CDR1 is DFQATT and CDR2 SNEGSKA (reference sequence). Here the CDR3 reads CSASLSGHFSPLHF. As DNA, the CDR3 is TGCAGTGCTAGTCTCTCAGGGCATTTTTCACCCCTCCACTTT.

The chain combines TRBV12-3 or TRBV12-4 with TRBJ1-2, with 7 bases identical to TRBD1. V shed 3 bases, J shed 4 bases, and the junction held 2 bases outside the gene matches. This CDR3 has 13 residues. The DNA of the CDR3 is TGTGCCAGCAGTTTTGACAGGGCCTATGGCTACACCTTC. Amino acids: CASSFDRAYGYTF.

This clone has only a few counts. The chain employs TRBV30 and TRBJ2-7, with D perhaps matching TRBD2 (6 bases). Trimming took 0 bases from V and 0 from J, leaving 9 bases between them. CDR3 length: 14 amino acids. The germline V gene encodes CDR1 GTSNPN and CDR2 SVGIG (reference sequence). CDR3 amino acids: CAWSVIGGSYEQYF. The CDR3 DNA is TGTGCCTGGAGTGTAATCGGGGGCTCCTACGAGCAGTACTTC.

The chain combines TRBV5-1 with TRBJ1-4; D possibly corresponds to TRBD1 (5 bases). Germline loops: CDR1 SGHRS, CDR2 YFSETQ. This CDR3 has 14 residues. Trimming cost V 5 bases and J 6 bases, with 14 bases left between them. CDR3 in amino acids: CASRAGRADEKLFF. CDR3 nucleotides: TGCGCCAGCAGGGCTGGCAGGGCGGATGAAAAACTGTTTTTT. Combining the CDR3 with reference TRBV5-1 and TRBJ1-4 gives the whole variable domain KAGVTQTPRYLIKTRGQQVTLSCSPISGHRSVSWYQQTPGQGLQFLFEYFSETQRNKGNFPGRFSGRQFSNSRSEMNVSTLELGDSALYLCASRAGRADEKLFFGSGTQLSVL.

This chain uses TRBV7-2 with TRBJ2-3; D unresolved. Germline V gives CDR1 SGHTA, CDR2 FQGNSA. The CDR3 spans 12 residues. V dropped 3 bases and J dropped 6 bases, with 7 bases sitting between them. CDR3 DNA sequence: TGTGCCAGCAGCTTTGCACGGGATACGCAGTATTTT. Translation: CASSFARDTQYF.

The rearrangement uses TRBV27 and TRBJ1-2; tentative D call: TRBD1 (5 bases). Germline CDR1 reads MNHEY; CDR2 reads SMNVEV (reference sequence). The CDR3 has 14 amino acids. Trimming took off 2 bases at V and 2 bases at J, with 9 bases between the two ends. The CDR3 DNA reads as TGTGCCAGCAGTTTAAAAGGGGCGAACTATGGCTACACCTTC. Translated, it gives CASSLKGANYGYTF.